These T cell receptor beta chains were read from a single sample in a study of glioma-infiltrating T cells after dendritic cell vaccination. Data came from immunoSEQ multiplex PCR; TCRdb stores just in-frame clones and leaves some out. The top ten clones hold roughly 10% of a sample with about 64,000 clones, around nine tenths of them seen once. The sample was blood, taken after dendritic cell vaccination. All receptors derive from a human donor with glioblastoma. CDR3s include the opening cysteine and the closing phenylalanine or tryptophan. The D gene is left open where the match is weak. Expanded clones are given a class, and other clones once, few, many or no size at all.

abundance	v_gene	j_gene	d_gene	CDR3aa	CDR3nt
.	TRBV25-1	TRBJ2-3	TRBD1	CASSVRTGAGDTQYF	TGTGCCAGCAGTGTTCGTACAGGGGCGGGAGATACGCAGTATTTT
.	TRBV6-5	TRBJ2-7	TRBD2	CASSSPGLAAYEQYF	TGTGCCAGCAGTTCCCCGGGACTAGCGGCCTACGAGCAGTACTTC
.	TRBV12-5	TRBJ2-2	.	CASGLGVSHRAGLFF	TGTGCTAGTGGTTTGGGCGTATCTCACAGGGCAGGACTGTTTTTT
.	TRBV18	TRBJ2-7	.	CASPFSYEQYF	TGTGCCAGCCCGTTCTCCTACGAGCAGTACTTC
.	TRBV29-1	TRBJ2-3	.	CSAVPPAADTQYF	TGCAGCGCGGTCCCTCCTGCCGCAGATACGCAGTATTTT
.	TRBV9	TRBJ1-3	.	CASSVSVGAGNTIYF	TGTGCCAGCAGCGTATCGGTGGGGGCGGGAAACACCATATATTTT
.	TRBV11-2	TRBJ2-1	.	CASSLEAGNEQFF	TGTGCCAGCAGCCTGGAGGCGGGGAATGAGCAGTTCTTC
.	TRBV6-1	TRBJ1-1	TRBD1	CASSELGTGTEAFF	TGTGCCAGCAGTGAATTAGGGACAGGGACTGAAGCTTTCTTT
once	TRBV27	TRBJ2-5	.	CASSLKGGAGALGVWTQYF	TGTGCCAGCAGTCTAAAAGGGGGGGCAGGCGCCCTGGGGGTGTGGACCCAGTACTTC
.	TRBV5-1	TRBJ2-3	.	CASRPGHSPTDTQYF	TGCGCCAGCAGACCGGGACACTCCCCAACAGATACGCAGTATTTT
.	TRBV7-7	TRBJ2-2	.	CASSLAGQGSTGELFF	TGTGCTAGCAGCTTAGCAGGTCAGGGTAGCACCGGGGAGCTGTTTTTT
.	TRBV7-2	TRBJ1-1	.	CASSLEGSGITEAFF	TGTGCCAGCAGCTTAGAAGGTTCGGGAATCACTGAAGCTTTCTTT
.	TRBV6-1	TRBJ1-3	TRBD1	CASNPTGQHTIYF	TGTGCCAGCAACCCGACAGGGCAGCACACCATATATTTT
.	TRBV10-2	TRBJ1-1	.	CASSEGGLNTEAFF	TGCGCCAGCAGCGAGGGAGGGTTGAACACTGAAGCTTTCTTT
once	TRBV10-1	TRBJ2-3	TRBD1	CASRLGQGAGDTQYF	TGCGCCAGCAGGCTGGGACAGGGGGCTGGAGATACGCAGTATTTT
.	TRBV5-1	TRBJ1-5	.	CASSLGEGVGQPQHF	TGCGCCAGCAGCTTGGGTGAAGGGGTAGGTCAGCCCCAGCATTTT
.	TRBV30	TRBJ2-7	TRBD2	CAWSGSGRSYEQYF	TGTGCCTGGAGTGGTAGCGGGCGATCCTACGAGCAGTACTTC
.	TRBV27	TRBJ1-5	TRBD1	CASRTGDNQPQHF	TGTGCCAGCAGGACAGGGGACAATCAGCCCCAGCATTTT
.	TRBV4-3	TRBJ2-3	TRBD2	CASSQDVGTRGLADTQYF	TGCGCCAGCAGCCAAGATGTAGGGACTAGAGGTTTAGCAGATACGCAGTATTTT
once	TRBV7-2	TRBJ1-2	TRBD1	CASTPGQPNYGYTF	TGTGCCAGTACTCCGGGACAGCCTAACTATGGCTACACCTTC
.	TRBV11-2	TRBJ1-1	.	CASSLDYMNTEAFF	TGTGCCAGCAGCCTAGATTATATGAACACTGAAGCTTTCTTT
.	TRBV11-2	TRBJ2-2	TRBD2	CASSSPGLGERAGTGELFF	TGTGCCAGCAGCTCGCCGGGACTAGGGGAGAGGGCGGGCACCGGGGAGCTGTTTTTT
few	TRBV7-9	TRBJ1-1	.	CASSFSEAFF	TGTGCCAGCAGCTTCTCCGAAGCTTTCTTT
.	TRBV7-9	TRBJ1-2	.	CASSSPDRRGGYTF	TGTGCCAGCAGTTCCCCTGACCGGAGAGGTGGCTACACCTTC
few	TRBV7-9	TRBJ2-7	.	CASSPAYEQYF	TGTGCCAGCAGTCCAGCCTACGAGCAGTACTTC
.	TRBV9	TRBJ1-3	TRBD1	CASSISPGQGLGNTIYF	TGTGCCAGCAGCATAAGCCCGGGACAGGGGTTAGGAAACACCATATATTTT
.	TRBV29-1	TRBJ1-2	.	CSVGPGRENYGYTF	TGCAGCGTTGGCCCCGGAAGGGAGAACTATGGCTACACCTTC
.	TRBV11-2	TRBJ1-3	.	CASSPSTSGNTIYF	TGTGCCAGCAGCCCATCAACTTCTGGAAACACCATATATTTT
.	TRBV18	TRBJ2-2	.	CASSPKTGGELFF	TGTGCCAGCTCACCCAAGACTGGCGGGGAGCTGTTTTTT
.	TRBV4-1	TRBJ1-1	TRBD1	CASSQGQGQNKAFF	TGCGCCAGCAGCCAGGGACAGGGGCAAAATAAAGCTTTCTTT